This T cell receptor (beta chain) was observed in a study of cytomegalovirus exposure and HLA in healthy donors. Points from the study as a whole: At a 0.05 false discovery rate, a later analysis found around 17,000 TCR beta sequences to be associated with HLA alleles. When the data were analyzed later, several of the most significant clusters appeared to be linked to common viral pathogens. In an earlier analysis, most TCR beta V segments were productive about 87% or about 30% of the time.

To note about this clone: The antigen remains undetermined.

PCR employed 60 Vbeta and 13 Jbeta primers. The repertoire was sequenced with immunoSEQ multiplex PCR; TCRdb's copy has only in-frame clones and lacks some. The table has roughly 150,000 clones, approximately 80% seen once. The receptor comes from a male donor in good health and CMV-seronegative. Specimen: PBMCs.

CDR3 sequence: CASSQTGTANEKLFF. CDR3 DNA: TGTGCCAGTAGTCAAACCGGGACAGCTAATGAAAAACTGTTTTTT. The chain joins TRBV19 to TRBJ1-4; 7 positions agree with TRBD1. Germline-derived CDR1 and CDR2 are LNHDA and SQIVND (reference sequence). This CDR3 spans 15 amino acids. After removal of 5 bases from V and 3 bases from J, the junction contained 6 bases not matched to a gene. The full variable domain, rest sourced from reference TRBV19 and TRBJ1-4, is DGGITQSPKYLFRKEGQNVTLSCEQNLNHDAMYWYRQDPGQGLRLIYYSQIVNDFQKGDIAEGYSVSREKKESFPLTVTSAQKNPTAFYLCASSQTGTANEKLFFGSGTQLSVL.